This T cell receptor (beta chain) was recorded in a study of Ad26.COV2.S vaccination and SARS-CoV-2 variants (dated by TCRdb to the early 2020s). With respect to the entire study: Donors in the vaccine arm were drawn from COV1001, a multicentre, randomized, double-blind, placebo-controlled phase I-IIa trial testing Ad26.COV2.S in healthy adults. Ad26.COV2.S was administered intramuscularly at 5 x 10^10 or 1 x 10^11 viral particles, either as a single shot or as two shots given 56 days apart. TCRbeta repertoire sequencing was used to assess the specificity and breadth of SARS-CoV-2-reactive T cell receptors after Ad26.COV2.S vaccination. The TCR-sequenced set comprised about 32 samples: approximately 19 Ad26.COV2.S vaccine recipients, 5 placebo recipients and 8 SARS-CoV-2 convalescent individuals. Trial participants were randomized into five groups of five: low-dose or high-dose Ad26.COV2.S given once or twice, or placebo on both occasions. Throughout the experiments and outcome assessment, investigators stayed blinded to trial group allocation.

The immunoSEQ Assay was the method used to sequence TCRbeta CDR3 regions. After extraction, genomic DNA underwent amplification by bias-controlled multiplex PCR, followed by high-throughput sequencing. Per the original workflow: To quantify the absolute abundance of each unique TCRbeta CDR3 region, sequences were collapsed and filtered. Usable DNA was measured by amplifying reference genes present in all nucleated cells, and TCRbeta template counts were normalized to that usable DNA to estimate T cell fraction. Repertoire TCRs were annotated as SARS-CoV-2-specific when V gene, CDR3 amino acid sequence and J gene were exactly matched to a known reactive TCR set. MIRA supplied the reference SARS-CoV-2 TCR set, which was filtered for enrichment in COVID-19-positive ImmuneCODE repertoires so that public or cross-reactive TCRs were removed. Using the MIRA antigens, annotated TCRs were further analysed by specific ORF or by position within an ORF. Breadth was defined as annotated unique rearrangements over total unique productive rearrangements; depth was the summed frequency of those rearrangements. Group comparisons of TCR breadth used two-sided Wilcoxon rank-sum tests. TCRdb retrieved this table from immuneACCESS and kept in-frame rearrangements only. Not all clones are present; in checked studies, unresolved V genes account for under half, and no reason is known for the remainder. From that table come the V and J calls and clone size; the DNA was used to work out D and trimming. This sample comprises 200,000 to 300,000 clones, roughly 88% of them detected only once. Of the sample, around a tenth is held by the ten largest clones.

Reading from cysteine to phenylalanine, the CDR3 counts 15 amino acids. CDR3 DNA only is kept here, 45 bases in frame from base 1. The V end gives up 3 bases and the J end 5 bases, leaving 1 base in the junction not matched to a gene. Via the germline V gene, CDR1 is MGHDK and CDR2 SYGVNS. On this clone: Which antigen it targets is not known. Within one base of it there is no much larger clone, and no base qualities were kept.

Broader findings and caveats from the paper: After vaccination, substantial breadth of spike-specific CD8+ and CD4+ T cell responses was reported. It was noted by the authors that total T cell responses may have been underestimated by the TCR breadth and depth analyses. Ad26.COV2.S recipients had higher spike-specific TCR breadth than placebo recipients (P = 0.0014). The study was not powered for comparison of responses between vaccine doses or regimens. Vaccine and placebo recipients had similar non-spike TCR breadth, a finding consistent with the vaccine containing only spike.

The treatment or condition label corresponds to: roughly 20 received Ad26.COV2.S at low or high dose, single or two shots; a few received placebo; per-sample allocation not given. Repertoires of vaccine and placebo recipients were sequenced from samples collected on day 63 after the first injection. Between 29 July and 7 August 2020, Cohort 1b enrolled around 25 adults aged 18-55 years at one site in Boston, USA. As a vaccine, Ad26.COV2.S was a replication-incompetent adenovirus type 26 vector that expressed a prefusion-stabilized SARS-CoV-2 spike protein derived from the original Wuhan strain. The rearrangement joined TRBV25-1 to TRBJ2-5; 15 nucleotides in the junction match TRBD2. The source is a person aged 18-65 years who received the Ad26.COV2.S COVID-19 vaccine or a placebo. The source was peripheral blood, collected in a trial of Ad26.COV2.S vaccine versus placebo. Here is the DNA: TGTGCCAGCAGTGAGGGACTAGCGGGGGGTGAGACCCAGTACTTC. Its protein is CASSEGLAGGETQYF.